This T cell receptor beta chain was sequenced in a study of shared clonotypes between healthy human individuals (dated by TCRdb to the early 2020s). Regarding the research as a whole: Three men and a couple of women, aged 18 to 49 years, made up the cohort. For each donor, CD4 naive and CD4 memory were each given three plates, CD8 naive was given two plates, and CD8 memory was given one plate. Per donor, leukapheresis produced somewhere between about 0.9 and 9 billion PBMCs. Blood TCR repertoires of five healthy adults were deeply sequenced to estimate repertoire size and the extent of clonotype sharing between individuals. To increase sequencing depth and limit assay-specific biases, TCR repertoire library preparation and sequencing were carried out by different laboratories using diverse techniques.

What the study reported, not specific to this receptor: Sampling was restricted to blood, and TCR repertoires in tissues likely differ from the TCR repertoires found in blood. Larger estimated clonotype richness was generally found for naive subsets than for memory subsets. The small number of donors limited the genetic and exposure-history diversity represented. Even with the large sequencing depth, rarefaction of the sorted-subset datasets indicated that sequencing was incomplete. Compared with non-shared clonotypes, the clonotypes found in all four sorted-subset donors had higher generation probabilities. Pairwise subsampling indicated that sequencing depth was expected to affect the degree of clonotype sharing among donors. When several donors were compared, the shared fraction of clonotypes was about 5.2% for naive CD4, 3.5% for naive CD8, 2.3% for memory CD4, and roughly 0.43% for memory CD8.

CDR1 and CDR2 (SGDLS, YYNGEE) derive from the germline V gene. Trimming costs V 3 bases and J 0 bases, and their ends lie 7 bases apart. CDR3 length: 15 amino acids, cysteine to phenylalanine. The entry retains the CDR3 DNA only, 45 bases that are in frame from base 1. Using the deep immunoSEQ assay, multiplex PCR amplified TCR CDR3 regions from genomic DNA. For each cell subset, the extracted genomic DNA was distributed evenly across all wells of several immunoSEQ 96-well plates, and each plate served as one replicate. For sorted subsets, approximately 210 ng genomic DNA, equal to 30,000 or so T cell genomes, was loaded into each replicate PCR. Purified libraries were quantified with a Qubit 3.0 fluorometer, sized on a Bioanalyzer 2100, and re-quantified with the KAPA Library Quantification kit. Every immunoSEQ 96-well plate was sequenced on a separate single-read 150-cycle Illumina NextSeq 550 flow cell. As for how the authors treated the data: Because only junctional sequences without quality scores were contained in the immunoSEQ output, filtering matching that applied to full-length reads could not be performed. Sequences were annotated with PyIR, a Python wrapper for IgBLAST v1.9, using IMGT germline references to assign V/J genes and CDR3. Reads were filtered out if the reads had weak V/J assignments (E-value above 1e-6), no CDR3, stop codons, out-of-frame junctions, or ambiguous translated residues. V3J clonotypes were defined as sequences sharing an identical inferred V gene, J gene, and CDR3 amino acid sequence. Percentage overlap between repertoires was computed as shared unique clonotypes divided by the size of the smaller repertoire. Richness of each repertoire was evaluated using RTK rarefaction, the Chao1 estimator, and Recon v2.1 estimates of unobserved clonotypes. For all TCRbeta clonotypes obtained by the gDNA method from a few donors, generation probabilities were computed with OLGA. Here the immuneACCESS table is served through TCRdb, limited to in-frame sequences with V and J called. Missing clones are a known gap in these copies; in checked studies unresolved V genes cover under half, and the rest lacks a known reason. V and J calls and clone size are as listed in that table; D and trimming were resolved from the DNA. The sample table records hundreds of thousands of clones; 90% to 95% of these occur just once. Approximately 0.11% of the sample belongs to the ten largest clones.

CD8 naive samples were obtained by positive selection for CCR7 among CD45RO-negative cells, yielding a CD45RA+CCR7+ population from which TemRA cells were excluded. The donors were healthy, HIV-negative adults who had no recently reported acute infections or vaccinations. All donors were Caucasian adults living in Nashville, Tennessee, USA. After blood collection by leukapheresis, PBMCs were isolated using Ficoll-Histopaque density gradient centrifugation and then cryopreserved in the vapor phase of liquid nitrogen. Analytical flow cytometry was used to check the purity and quantity of every magnetically sorted T cell population. Each sorted fraction had its genomic DNA isolated and then quantified by UV absorbance on a Nanodrop 2000c. Comment on this clone: What this receptor recognizes is not known. The sample holds no much larger clone one base away, and base qualities are not on file.

The chain links TRBV9 with TRBJ2-6; too little of a D gene remains to name it. The source of this sequence is a woman aged 25 to 39 in good health. The sequenced sample consisted of naive CD8+ T cells sorted from blood. What this sample's cell subset or site label stands for: CD45RA+CCR7+. The sequence in DNA is TGTGCCAGCAGCGACCGGAGCTCTGGGGCCAACGTCCTGACTTTC. Its protein is CASSDRSSGANVLTF.